These 21 T cell receptor beta chains were all obtained from the same sample, sequenced in a study of beta chain features in type 1 diabetes. General observations from the study: Within each of all four CD4+ subsets, Type 1 diabetes patients had TCRB CDR3s that were moderately but significantly shorter.

These receptors lack a known antigen. All of the isolated RNA was reverse transcribed, so expressed TCRB transcripts were sequenced. Sequenced by immunoSEQ multiplex PCR; TCRdb stores in-frame clones only, minus some. Counted here are 300,000 or so clones, 13% to 15% occurring once; the ten biggest clones make up over 0.015%. Specimen: naive CD4+ T cells from blood. The origin of the receptors is a man aged 25 to 45 with type 1 diabetes.

This clone has just a few counts. J is TRBJ2-7 and V is TRBV6-1, with 10 bases lining up with TRBD1. Germline V gene data show CDR1 as MNHNS and CDR2 as SASEGT. The CDR3 runs 15 residues. V trimming: 6 bases; J trimming: 6 bases; junction bases outside the gene matches: 11. The CDR3 region is CASRMPGQGSGEQYF. CDR3 nucleotides: TGTGCCAGCAGGATGCCGGGACAGGGGTCGGGCGAGCAGTACTTC.

V gene TRBV28 combines with J gene TRBJ2-7; 11 bases line up with TRBD2. This CDR3 has 15 amino acids. Germline CDR1 is MDHEN and CDR2 is SYDVKM. The trim removed 4 bases at V and 3 bases at J, leaving 5 bases unmatched. The CDR3 DNA reads as TGTGCCAGCAGTTCAGTAGCGGGAGGGATCTACGAGCAGTACTTC. Its translation is CASSSVAGGIYEQYF.

The rearrangement uses TRBV5-4 and TRBJ1-1, with D hard to call. V lost 4 bases to trimming and J lost 3 bases, with 10 bases between them. Germline values: CDR1 SGHNT, CDR2 YYREEE (reference sequence). This CDR3 is built from 13 residues. The CDR3 bases are TGTGCCAGCAGCCTCGACACCCACACTGAAGCTTTCTTT. Its translation is CASSLDTHTEAFF.

This clone was picked up a small number of times. The J gene is TRBJ1-1, the V gene TRBV5-6; 10 bases map to TRBD1. CDR1 SGHDT and CDR2 YYEEEE come from the germline V gene. This CDR3 has 14 residues. V lost 4 bases to trimming and J lost 10 bases; unmatched junction nucleotides: 10. The CDR3 protein is CASSRQGATRGAFF. The CDR3 DNA reads TGTGCCAGCAGCCGACAGGGGGCGACGCGTGGAGCTTTCTTT. Variable domain in full (rest from reference TRBV5-6 and TRBJ1-1): DAGVTQSPTHLIKTRGQQVTLRCSPKSGHDTVSWYQQALGQGPQFIFQYYEEEERQRGNFPDRFSGHQFPNYSSELNVNALLLGDSALYLCASSRQGATRGAFFGQGTRLTVV.

This clone was counted between two and nine times. The chain is built from TRBV18 and TRBJ1-2, with D maybe TRBD1 (6 bases). With 2 bases removed from V and 2 bases from J, the gap between germline ends came to 9 bases. The CDR3 consists of 14 residues. In germline, CDR1 is KGHSH, CDR2 LQKENI. This CDR3 reads CASSPGQLNYGYTF. DNA for the CDR3: TGTGCCAGCTCACCAGGACAGCTAAACTATGGCTACACCTTC.

A few counts support this clone. The rearrangement links TRBV6-5 to TRBJ2-1; 8 nucleotides agree with TRBD2. The CDR3 length is 15 residues. After removal of 6 bases from V and 0 bases from J, the junction contained 4 bases not matched to a gene. Germline CDR1 and CDR2: MNHEY and SVGAGI. CDR3 DNA: TGTGCCAGCAGCTCGAGCGGGAGCTCCTACAATGAGCAGTTCTTC. Its protein product is CASSSSGSSYNEQFF.

The chain joins TRBV5-1 to TRBJ2-1; perhaps TRBD1 as D (6 bases). Per the germline V gene, CDR1 is SGHRS and CDR2 is YFSETQ. Trimming cost V 5 bases and J 0 bases, with 15 bases left between them. The CDR3 is 16 residues long. CDR3 amino acids: CASRAGAGSSYNEQFF. CDR3 DNA: TGCGCCAGCAGGGCAGGGGCTGGGAGCTCCTACAATGAGCAGTTCTTC. Combining the CDR3 with reference TRBV5-1 and TRBJ2-1 gives the whole variable domain KAGVTQTPRYLIKTRGQQVTLSCSPISGHRSVSWYQQTPGQGLQFLFEYFSETQRNKGNFPGRFSGRQFSNSRSEMNVSTLELGDSALYLCASRAGAGSSYNEQFFGPGTRLTVL.

The chain has TRBV25-1 and TRBJ1-1, with 7 positions matching TRBD1. Germline V gene data show CDR1 as MGHDK and CDR2 as SYGVNS. The J segment lost 7 bases and the V segment lost 4 bases, leaving 12 bases of the junction unmatched. The CDR3 consists of 15 residues. This CDR3 is CASSVGGWSVGEAFF. CDR3 DNA sequence: TGTGCCAGCAGTGTAGGGGGCTGGTCGGTGGGTGAAGCTTTCTTT.

DNA for the CDR3: TGCGCCAGCAGTCAAGGACTAGCGGGAGAAGTAACAGATACGCAGTATTTT. This sequence encodes CASSQGLAGEVTDTQYF. This chain joins TRBV23-1 and TRBJ2-3; 13 positions match TRBD2. TRBV23-1 is assigned to the ORF class and has an uncertain function. The CDR3 sequence is 17 residues long. J was trimmed by 3 bases and V by 2 bases; bases with no gene match: 5.

This clone has a handful of counts. V and J are TRBV18 and TRBJ1-3; D gene ambiguous. CDR3 length equals 15 residues. Deletions cut 2 bases from V and 0 bases from J, with 8 bases between. Germline V gives CDR1 KGHSH, CDR2 LQKENI. The CDR3 protein is CASSPGLSSGNTIYF. The CDR3 region has the DNA TGTGCCAGCTCACCAGGTCTCAGCTCTGGAAACACCATATATTTT.

The chain joins TRBV5-4 to TRBJ2-7; TRBD2 matches 13 bases. This CDR3 spans 17 amino acids. V was pared by 4 bases and J by 2 bases, with 9 bases of the junction left unmatched. Germline V lookup: CDR1 SGHNT, CDR2 YYREEE (reference sequence). As DNA, the CDR3 is TGTGCCAGCAGCCCACCGGGACTAGCGGGACCACCCTACGAGCAGTACTTC. Translated, it gives CASSPPGLAGPPYEQYF.

This clone has a handful of counts. This rearrangement joins TRBV6-6 to TRBJ2-7; TRBD2 aligns across 11 bases. The germline V gene encodes CDR1 MNHNY and CDR2 SVGAGI (reference sequence). CDR3 length equals 15 residues. V was clipped by 7 bases and J by 2 bases; unmatched bases: 7. The CDR3 is CASTTLLAGAYEQYF. CDR3 coding DNA: TGTGCCAGCACGACCTTACTAGCGGGAGCCTACGAGCAGTACTTC.

The chain recombines TRBV6-5 with TRBJ2-7; D is undetermined. The CDR3 totals 14 residues. The germline CDR1 and CDR2 sequences are MNHEY and SVGAGI. Trimming left V 6 bases short and J 0 bases short, with 12 bases between. The CDR3 sequence: CASRPDGYSYEQYF. The CDR3 DNA sequence: TGTGCCAGCAGACCCGACGGGTACTCCTACGAGCAGTACTTC.

The chain combines TRBV7-9 with TRBJ2-7, with TRBD2 identical over 10 bases. This CDR3 has 15 amino acids. After removal of 8 bases from V and 1 base from J, the junction contained 8 bases not matched to a gene. Germline V lookup: CDR1 SEHNR, CDR2 FQNEAQ (reference sequence). The CDR3 DNA is TGTGCCAGCGAGGGGCTAGCGGGAGTGTCCTACGAGCAGTACTTC. The encoded protein is CASEGLAGVSYEQYF.

This clone was picked up a small number of times. The gene calls are TRBV5-4 and TRBJ2-5; no definite D call. Germline V gene data show CDR1 as SGHNT and CDR2 as YYREEE (reference sequence). The V end was cut by 2 bases, the J end by 5 bases, with 10 bases between. The CDR3 is 13 amino acids. The CDR3 coding sequence is TGTGCCAGCAGCTTCCCGAGCGCGGAGACCCAGTACTTC. It is translated as CASSFPSAETQYF.

The V gene is TRBV7-2, the J gene TRBJ2-7, with D uncertain. The germline gives CDR1 SGHTA, CDR2 FQGNSA. Trimming took off 5 bases at V and 5 bases at J, with 13 bases between the two ends. The CDR3 contains 13 residues. The CDR3 bases are TGTGCCAGCAGCCCTCTGAGGCTCGACGAGCAGTACTTC. Protein product: CASSPLRLDEQYF.

V is TRBV6-5 and J is TRBJ1-2; D possibly corresponds to TRBD1 (5 bases). Germline lookup yields CDR1 MNHEY and CDR2 SVGAGI. The CDR3 runs to 15 residues. V gave up 0 bases and J gave up 4 bases, with 12 bases separating them. The CDR3 sequence is CASSYSRQGGYGYTF. CDR3 coding DNA: TGTGCCAGCAGTTACTCGAGGCAGGGAGGCTATGGCTACACCTTC.

This chain connects TRBV28 to TRBJ2-1; tentatively, D is TRBD1 (5 bases). Trimming removed 3 bases at V and 7 bases at J, with 10 bases between. The germline V gene has CDR1 MDHEN and CDR2 SYDVKM. There are 13 residues in the CDR3. The CDR3 protein is CASSFGARNEQFF. In DNA, the CDR3 is TGTGCCAGCAGTTTTGGGGCTAGGAATGAGCAGTTCTTC.

There are a few counts of this clone. The V gene is TRBV7-2, the J gene TRBJ2-1, with 7 bases lining up with TRBD1. The junction had 11 bases not matched to a gene; V was cut back by 1 base and J by 2 bases. CDR3 length: 18 residues. Germline loops: CDR1 SGHTA, CDR2 FQGNSA. The CDR3: CASSLEPRWQGAYNEQFF. The CDR3 bases are TGTGCCAGCAGCTTAGAACCCAGGTGGCAGGGGGCCTACAATGAGCAGTTCTTC.

The chain combines TRBV5-1 with TRBJ2-7; possibly TRBD1 for D (5 bases). The CDR3 runs 15 residues. CDR1 and CDR2 (germline): SGHRS, YFSETQ. Trimming cost V 2 bases and J 4 bases, with 16 bases left between them. CDR3 nucleotide sequence: TGCGCCAGCAGCTTTTCCCAGGGATTCGGGTACGAGCAGTACTTC. It encodes CASSFSQGFGYEQYF.

A few counts support this clone. This chain links TRBV5-1 with TRBJ2-1; 8 bases are shared with TRBD2. Losses at the gene ends were 7 bases for V and 1 base for J; bases not matched to a gene: 10. Germline assignment: CDR1 SGHRS and CDR2 YFSETQ. The CDR3 length is 16 residues. The CDR3 sequence is CASDGGSGMSYNEQFF. For the CDR3, the DNA is TGCGCCAGCGACGGGGGTAGCGGGATGTCCTACAATGAGCAGTTCTTC.